Judged by frequency, the clone carrying this T cell receptor beta chain is medium-sized. TCR subtype-specific primers in iRepertoire multiplex PCR prepared libraries for bulk and single-cell sequencing. From its re-call of the multiplex PCR reads, TCRdb lists each CDR3 protein once, without DNA. In total, the table holds approximately 1,900 distinct CDR3 sequences. CDR3 length: 14 residues. Germline V CDR1 and CDR2: LNHDA, SQIVND (reference sequence). This entry comes from a study of T cells in severe cutaneous drug reactions. Study at large: Blister fluids or cells and PBMC were collected from patients in acute or recovery stage.

Sequenced patients had Stevens-Johnson syndrome or toxic epidermal necrolysis caused by carbamazepine. A few Han Chinese and about 6 European CBZ-SJS/TEN patients gave blood repertoires. The clonotype comes from a human donor with Stevens-Johnson syndrome, a severe cutaneous drug reaction. The chain employs TRBV19 and TRBJ2-1; the D call from TCRdb, TRBD1, cannot be confirmed without DNA. Sequences were obtained from PBMCs. CDR3 sequence reads: CASRTDGAGNEQFF.